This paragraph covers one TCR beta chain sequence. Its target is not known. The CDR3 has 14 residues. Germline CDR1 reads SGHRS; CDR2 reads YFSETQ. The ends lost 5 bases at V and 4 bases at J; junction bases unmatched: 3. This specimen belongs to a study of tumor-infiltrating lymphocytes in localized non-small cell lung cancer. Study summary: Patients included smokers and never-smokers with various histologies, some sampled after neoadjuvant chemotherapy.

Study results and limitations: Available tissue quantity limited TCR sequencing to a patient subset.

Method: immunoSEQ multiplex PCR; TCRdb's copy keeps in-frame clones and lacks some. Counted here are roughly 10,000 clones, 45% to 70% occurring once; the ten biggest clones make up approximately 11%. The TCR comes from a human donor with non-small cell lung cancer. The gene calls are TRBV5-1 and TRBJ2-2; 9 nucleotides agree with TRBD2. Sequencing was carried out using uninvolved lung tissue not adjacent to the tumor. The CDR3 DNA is TGCGCCAGCAGGGGGACTAGCCTCACCGGGGAGCTGTTTTTT. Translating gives CASRGTSLTGELFF.